A selection of T cell receptor beta chains follows, all from one sample in a study of blood T cell repertoires in COVID-19. Clones were sequenced by immunoSEQ multiplex PCR, and TCRdb holds only the in-frame ones, with some missing. This sample carries approximately 110,000 clones, 86% of them seen once, and the ten largest clones take around 4.5%. Material: peripheral blood. All receptors derive from a man between 40 and 49 years old with acute or convalescent COVID-19. The CDR3 runs from the conserved cysteine through the conserved F or W. The D gene is left open where the match is weak. The listing skips clone size in some rows; elsewhere it reads once, few, many or a size class.

d_call | clone_size | j_call | v_call | cdr3_nt | cdr3_aa
TRBD1 | NA | TRBJ1-2 | TRBV18 | TGTGCCAGCTCACAATCCCGGGACAGGGTTGTAGTCAACTTC | CASSQSRDRVVVNF
NA | once | TRBJ1-2 | TRBV19 | TGTGCCAGTAGTATTTCCTCACAGGGAATTGGTCGTGGCTACACCTTC | CASSISSQGIGRGYTF
TRBD2 | NA | TRBJ2-5 | TRBV6-2/TRBV6-3 | TGTGCCAGCAGTTACTCCGTCCAGAGCGGGGGGTACCAAGAGACCCAGTACTTC | CASSYSVQSGGYQETQYF
TRBD1 | NA | TRBJ2-7 | TRBV12-5 | TGTGCTAGTGGTTTGGTAAACAGGGGATCCTACGAGCAGTACTTC | CASGLVNRGSYEQYF
NA | NA | TRBJ1-1 | TRBV11-2 | TGTGCCAGCAGCGCCCGCACAGGCACTGAAGCTTTCTTT | CASSARTGTEAFF
TRBD2 | NA | TRBJ2-5 | TRBV5-1 | TGCGCCAGCAGCTTGGGGACTAGCGGGAAAGAGACCCAGTACTTC | CASSLGTSGKETQYF
TRBD2 | NA | TRBJ2-3 | TRBV14 | TGTGCCAGCAGCCCAACTCTAGCGGGAGTCAGAGATACGCAGTATTTT | CASSPTLAGVRDTQYF
TRBD2 | NA | TRBJ2-3 | TRBV6-5 | TGTGCCAGCCCCATAGCGGGAGGGAGGGCAGATACGCAGTATTTT | CASPIAGGRADTQYF
NA | NA | TRBJ1-2 | TRBV6-5 | TGTGCCAGCACCAAGACTAGAATTTATGGCTACACCTTC | CASTKTRIYGYTF
NA | NA | TRBJ1-2 | TRBV4-1 | TGCGCCAGCAGCCAAGATCCGACAGCTAACTATGGCTACACCTTC | CASSQDPTANYGYTF